A selection of T cell receptor beta chains follows, all from one sample in a study of T cell responses to AZD1222 COVID-19 vaccine. TCRdb's table, derived via immunoSEQ multiplex PCR, lists solely in-frame clones and lacks some. The sample contains around 18,000 clones, 81% of which appear only once. This material consisted of peripheral blood, taken 28 days after the second AZD1222 dose. Receptors originate from an adult who received the AZD1222 COVID-19 vaccine. Each CDR3 is given with its conserved first and last residue. A D gene is named only where the DNA matches it firmly. The listing skips clone size in some rows; elsewhere it reads once, few, many or a size class.

D gene	V gene	J gene	clone size	CDR3 protein	CDR3 DNA
-	TRBV9	TRBJ2-1	-	CASSVSPLIAYNEQFF	TGTGCCAGCAGCGTAAGCCCCCTTATAGCGTACAATGAGCAGTTCTTC
-	TRBV19	TRBJ1-2	few	CASSILGGDYGYTF	TGTGCCAGTAGTATACTTGGGGGTGACTATGGCTACACCTTC
-	TRBV11-2	TRBJ1-1	-	CASTLAGDAVHTEAFF	TGTGCCAGCACCCTAGCGGGGGACGCGGTTCACACTGAAGCTTTCTTT
-	TRBV6-5	TRBJ1-2	-	CASRGLTGRNYGYTF	TGTGCCAGCAGGGGCCTAACGGGTAGAAACTATGGCTACACCTTC
TRBD1	TRBV3-1/TRBV3-2	TRBJ1-2	-	CASSQVTGRVDYGYTF	TGTGCCAGCAGCCAAGTGACAGGGCGGGTGGACTATGGCTACACCTTC
TRBD1	TRBV6-2/TRBV6-3	TRBJ1-5	-	CASSYRSGGPVGQPQHF	TGTGCCAGCAGTTACCGGTCAGGGGGCCCCGTGGGACAGCCCCAGCATTTT
TRBD1	TRBV25-1	TRBJ2-5	-	CASSEFGTQGAFQETQYF	TGTGCCAGCAGTGAATTTGGAACGCAGGGGGCTTTCCAAGAGACCCAGTACTTC
-	TRBV4-1	TRBJ1-3	few	CASSLGNRAGNTIYF	TGCGCCAGCAGTCTTGGCAACAGGGCTGGAAACACCATATATTTT
-	TRBV3-1/TRBV3-2	TRBJ1-2	-	CASSQRQSDYGYTF	TGTGCCAGCAGCCAAAGACAGTCGGACTATGGCTACACCTTC
TRBD1	TRBV12-3/TRBV12-4	TRBJ1-2	-	CASSPWTGYGYTF	TGTGCCAGCAGTCCCTGGACAGGGTATGGCTACACCTTC
-	TRBV12-3/TRBV12-4	TRBJ1-1	-	CASSLVEDTEAFF	TGTGCCAGCAGTTTAGTCGAGGACACTGAAGCTTTCTTT
-	TRBV5-1	TRBJ2-1	-	CASSLTGMSSYNEQFF	TGCGCCAGCAGCTTGACAGGGATGAGCTCCTACAATGAGCAGTTCTTC
-	TRBV11-2	TRBJ1-3	-	CASSRLIGGTGSGNTIYF	TGTGCCAGCAGCCGACTGATTGGAGGAACGGGCTCTGGAAACACCATATATTTT
-	TRBV20-1	TRBJ1-2	-	CSASGGSGYTF	TGCAGTGCTAGTGGGGGATCCGGCTACACCTTC
-	TRBV6-5	TRBJ1-2	-	CATNSGNYGYTF	TGTGCCACCAATTCAGGGAACTATGGCTACACCTTC
-	TRBV5-6	TRBJ1-2	-	CASSLWIRRANYGYTF	TGTGCCAGCAGCCTCTGGATCAGGAGAGCTAACTATGGCTACACCTTC
-	TRBV19	TRBJ1-3	few	CASSISGMRNTIYF	TGTGCCAGTAGTATTTCGGGGATGCGAAACACCATATATTTT
TRBD1	TRBV6-2/TRBV6-3	TRBJ2-6	few	CASSFSTGGVSGANVLTF	TGTGCCAGCAGTTTTTCGACAGGGGGCGTCTCTGGGGCCAACGTCCTGACTTTC
-	TRBV6-6	TRBJ1-1	once	CASSYRGPVNTEAFF	TGTGCCAGCAGTTACCGCGGGCCCGTGAACACTGAAGCTTTCTTT
-	TRBV6-5	TRBJ1-2	-	CASSTDGYGYTF	TGTGCCAGCAGTACCGATGGCTATGGCTACACCTTC
TRBD2	TRBV28	TRBJ2-1	-	CASSPPPTSVDEQFF	TGTGCCAGCAGTCCTCCCCCGACTAGCGTGGATGAGCAGTTCTTC
TRBD1	TRBV6-5	TRBJ1-1	-	CASSYGQGVTEAFF	TGTGCCAGCAGTTATGGACAGGGGGTGACTGAAGCTTTCTTT
-	TRBV11-3	TRBJ2-5	-	CASSFRGGRGAETQYF	TGTGCCAGCAGCTTTCGCGGGGGACGGGGGGCTGAGACCCAGTACTTC
-	TRBV9	TRBJ2-7	-	CASSAPGHPYEQYF	TGTGCCAGCAGCGCCCCGGGACACCCCTACGAGCAGTACTTC
TRBD1	TRBV4-1	TRBJ2-7	-	CASSRATGGGGSSYEQYF	TGCGCCAGCAGCCGAGCGACAGGGGGTGGGGGGAGCTCCTACGAGCAGTACTTC
-	TRBV2	TRBJ1-5	few	CASSDGQNSNQPQHF	TGTGCCAGCAGTGATGGGCAGAATAGCAATCAGCCCCAGCATTTT
-	TRBV18	TRBJ1-2	-	CASSPGTDFYGYTF	TGTGCCAGCTCACCCGGGACGGACTTCTATGGCTACACCTTC
TRBD2	TRBV25-1	TRBJ2-5	medium-sized	CASSSLAGGPGEETQYF	TGTGCCAGCAGCTCTCTAGCGGGAGGGCCGGGGGAAGAGACCCAGTACTTC
TRBD2	TRBV28	TRBJ2-1	few	CASSASREGFF	TGTGCCAGCAGTGCAAGCCGGGAGGGGTTCTTC
TRBD2	TRBV23-1	TRBJ2-2	-	CASRKAGETGELFF	TGCGCCAGCAGGAAAGCGGGAGAAACCGGGGAGCTGTTTTTT
TRBD1	TRBV6-1	TRBJ1-2	once	CASSEPRTGDYGYTF	TGTGCCAGCAGTGAACCAAGGACAGGGGACTATGGCTACACCTTC
-	TRBV7-8	TRBJ1-2	-	CASSLDDNGGKYGYTF	TGTGCCAGCAGCTTGGATGACAATGGGGGAAAGTATGGCTACACCTTC
-	TRBV20-1	TRBJ2-7	-	CSASADLGGEQYF	TGCAGTGCTAGTGCTGATTTGGGGGGCGAGCAGTACTTC
-	TRBV3-1/TRBV3-2	TRBJ1-6	few	CASSHFGRSYNSPLHF	TGTGCCAGCAGCCATTTTGGGCGCTCCTATAATTCACCCCTCCACTTT
TRBD1	TRBV18	TRBJ2-7	-	CASSLGTEIYEQYF	TGTGCCAGCTCCTTGGGGACAGAAATCTACGAGCAGTACTTC
-	TRBV5-1	TRBJ2-7	-	CASSLEPYEQYF	TGCGCCAGCAGCTTGGAGCCCTACGAGCAGTACTTC
TRBD2	TRBV28	TRBJ2-3	-	CASSLRLAGGDHTDTQYF	TGTGCCAGCAGTTTGCGTCTAGCGGGGGGGGACCACACAGATACGCAGTATTTT
TRBD1	TRBV9	TRBJ1-6	-	CASSARGDSRSNSPLHF	TGTGCCAGCAGCGCTCGAGGGGACAGCCGCTCTAATTCACCCCTCCACTTT
-	TRBV5-1	TRBJ2-7	-	CASSYRTGEEQYF	TGCGCCAGCAGCTATAGGACCGGGGAAGAGCAGTACTTC
-	TRBV7-8	TRBJ1-1	few	CASSLALAANTEAFF	TGTGCCAGCAGCTTAGCGCTCGCAGCGAACACTGAAGCTTTCTTT
-	TRBV15	TRBJ1-1	-	CATSILENTEAFF	TGTGCCACCAGCATCCTGGAGAACACTGAAGCTTTCTTT
-	TRBV7-3	TRBJ2-5	-	CASSSGTEETQYF	TGTGCCAGCAGCTCCGGGACTGAAGAGACCCAGTACTTC
-	TRBV6-5	TRBJ2-7	few	CASSHRDGYEQYF	TGTGCCAGCAGCCACAGGGACGGCTACGAGCAGTACTTC
TRBD2	TRBV24-1	TRBJ2-1	-	CATFGGAGGLFYNEQFF	TGTGCCACCTTTGGGGGCGCGGGGGGACTATTTTACAATGAGCAGTTCTTC
-	TRBV7-9	TRBJ2-1	-	CASSLVSDYNEQFF	TGTGCCAGCAGCTTAGTGTCGGATTACAATGAGCAGTTCTTC
-	TRBV6-1	TRBJ1-2	-	CASSEYVNSANYGYTF	TGTGCCAGCAGTGAATATGTAAACTCAGCTAACTATGGCTACACCTTC
TRBD1	TRBV2	TRBJ1-2	once	CASRGQGSNYGYTF	TGTGCCAGCAGGGGACAGGGATCTAACTATGGCTACACCTTC
-	TRBV4-3	TRBJ2-7	-	CASSQEHLGEQYF	TGCGCCAGCAGCCAAGAACATTTGGGCGAGCAGTACTTC
-	TRBV7-2	TRBJ2-7	once	CASSPGVGVSYEQYF	TGTGCCAGCAGTCCCGGGGTGGGGGTCTCCTACGAGCAGTACTTC
-	TRBV5-4	TRBJ2-1	once	CASSSDRGVVAEQFF	TGTGCCAGCAGCTCCGATAGAGGGGTGGTAGCTGAGCAGTTCTTC
TRBD1	TRBV19	TRBJ1-5	-	CASSIDTGGGQPQHF	TGTGCCAGTAGTATAGACACAGGGGGCGGTCAGCCCCAGCATTTT
-	TRBV7-2	TRBJ2-7	once	CASSPHGGGQGEYYEQYF	TGTGCCAGCAGCCCCCATGGAGGAGGCCAAGGCGAATACTACGAGCAGTACTTC
TRBD1	TRBV3-1/TRBV3-2	TRBJ2-3	few	CASSLWDRATTDTQYF	TGTGCCAGCAGCCTATGGGACAGGGCGACGACAGATACGCAGTATTTT
-	TRBV5-6	TRBJ2-1	-	CASSKGTESSYNEQFF	TGTGCCAGCAGCAAAGGGACGGAAAGCTCCTACAATGAGCAGTTCTTC
TRBD2	TRBV30	TRBJ2-3	-	CAWSDGNSGGEDTQYF	TGTGCCTGGAGTGACGGGAATAGCGGGGGGGAAGATACGCAGTATTTT
-	TRBV2	TRBJ2-3	-	CASRQGGRGTDTQYF	TGTGCCAGCAGGCAAGGGGGGAGAGGCACAGATACGCAGTATTTT
-	TRBV19	TRBJ2-6	-	CASSIYVSGANVLTF	TGTGCCAGTAGTATCTACGTGTCTGGGGCCAACGTCCTGACTTTC
-	TRBV19	TRBJ1-3	-	CASSQTGISGNTIYF	TGTGCCAGTAGTCAAACCGGAATCTCTGGAAACACCATATATTTT
TRBD2	TRBV14	TRBJ2-1	few	CASSQGGAGGGNEQFF	TGTGCCAGCAGCCAAGGAGGAGCGGGAGGCGGGAATGAGCAGTTCTTC